This T cell receptor beta chain came from a study of Graves' ophthalmopathy and Graves' hyperthyroidism. Points from the study as a whole: Blood was where most expanded thyroid clonotypes above 0.001 frequency also turned up.

The stable label applied to hyperthyroidism with no ophthalmopathy within 18 months of follow-up. Among the exclusions were patients with other autoimmune diseases, uncontrolled infections, pregnancy or lactation. Clinicians diagnosed using symptoms, serum thyroxine, TRAb, thyroid ultrasound and orbital computed tomography. Concerning this clonotype itself: The target antigen is unknown. At one of its ends the junction is not consistent with the germline gene, which may arise from a read error.

TCR beta CDR3 regions were amplified from RNA transcripts. First-round RT-PCR used HTBI primers; second-round multiplex PCR followed. TCRdb re-analysed the multiplex PCR reads in MiXCR, keeping a single row per CDR3 protein. The sample lists about 420,000 distinct CDR3 sequences, under 25% occurring once. This receptor was taken from a woman aged 18-29 years with stable Graves' hyperthyroidism. Sequencing was done on a sample of peripheral blood.

CDR3 bases: TGCAGTGCCTGGGTCAGCTCTTATGGTTACACCTTC. Translated, it gives CSAWVSSYGYTF. The chain employs TRBV20-1 and TRBJ1-2; D is ambiguous. CDR1 is DFQATT and CDR2 is SNEGSKA in the germline V gene (reference sequence). The length of the CDR3 is 12 residues.